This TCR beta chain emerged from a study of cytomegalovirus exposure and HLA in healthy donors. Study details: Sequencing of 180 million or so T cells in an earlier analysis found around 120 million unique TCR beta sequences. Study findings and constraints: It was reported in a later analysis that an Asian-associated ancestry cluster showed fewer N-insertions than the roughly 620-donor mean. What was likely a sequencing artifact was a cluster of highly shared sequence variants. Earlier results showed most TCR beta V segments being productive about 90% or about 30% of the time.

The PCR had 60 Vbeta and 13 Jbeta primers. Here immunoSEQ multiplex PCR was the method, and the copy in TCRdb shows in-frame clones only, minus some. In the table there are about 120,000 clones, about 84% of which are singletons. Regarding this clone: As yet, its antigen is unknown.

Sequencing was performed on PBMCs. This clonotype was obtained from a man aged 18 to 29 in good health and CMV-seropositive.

The CDR3 coding sequence is TGTGCCAGTAGTATTGGGACAACTTACAATGAGCAGTTCTTC. It is translated as CASSIGTTYNEQFF. The chain joins TRBV19 to TRBJ2-1; tentatively, D is TRBD1 (6 bases). The V end was cut by 3 bases, the J end by 4 bases, with 10 bases between. The length of the CDR3 is 14 residues. Looked up from germline, CDR1 is LNHDA and CDR2 is SQIVND (reference sequence).